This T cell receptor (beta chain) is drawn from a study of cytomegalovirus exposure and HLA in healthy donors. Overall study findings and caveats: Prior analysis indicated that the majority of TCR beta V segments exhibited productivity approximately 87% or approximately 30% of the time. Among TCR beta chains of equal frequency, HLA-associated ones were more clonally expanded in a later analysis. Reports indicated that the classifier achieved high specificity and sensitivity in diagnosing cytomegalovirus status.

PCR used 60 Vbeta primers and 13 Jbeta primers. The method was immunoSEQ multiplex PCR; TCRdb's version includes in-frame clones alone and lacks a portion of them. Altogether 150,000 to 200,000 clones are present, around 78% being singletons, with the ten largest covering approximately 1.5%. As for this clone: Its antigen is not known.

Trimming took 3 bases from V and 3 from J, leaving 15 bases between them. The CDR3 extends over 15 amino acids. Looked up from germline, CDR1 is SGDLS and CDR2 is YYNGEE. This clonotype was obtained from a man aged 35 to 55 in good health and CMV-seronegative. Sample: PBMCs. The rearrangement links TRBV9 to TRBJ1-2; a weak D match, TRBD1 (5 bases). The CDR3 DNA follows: TGTGCCAGCAGCGCGGGGGGAGCGACGGACTATGGCTACACCTTC. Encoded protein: CASSAGGATDYGYTF.